What follows is one T cell receptor (beta chain) and its context. Unmatched junction bases numbered 15, after V lost 9 bases and J lost 9 bases. This CDR3 has 15 residues. Germline V lookup: CDR1 LNHNV, CDR2 YYDKDF (reference sequence). Clones were sequenced by immunoSEQ multiplex PCR, and TCRdb holds only the in-frame ones, with some missing. The sample contains about 58,000 clones, approximately 83% of which appear only once. The data belong to a study of identifying expanded T cells in peripheral blood. During the collection period, no donor immune events like infections were recorded. Sequenced sample: blood. The genes are TRBV15 and TRBJ2-1, with 9 bases matching TRBD1. This sequence originates from a person aged 18-70 years in good health. CDR3 nucleotides: TGTGCCACGGGCCGGGACAGGGTAGGCCGGCTTGAGCAGTTCTTC. Translating it yields CATGRDRVGRLEQFF.